Reported below is one T cell receptor (beta chain). Antigen specificity is unknown. Researchers made TCR cDNA using 5'RACE template switching, and this step added a universal primer site and UMIs. TCRdb analysed the 5' RACE reads with MiXCR anew, one entry per CDR3 protein. The sample has over 45,000 distinct CDR3 sequences, approximately 7% seen once. The data originate from a study of T cells after yellow fever vaccination. Study-wide context: Libraries from low-cell-number fractions were prepared with the SMART-Seq v4 Ultra Low Input RNA kit.

The V segment lost 0 bases and the J segment 9 bases; nucleotides outside the gene matches: 10. There are 16 residues in the CDR3. Germline CDR1 reads SEHNR; CDR2 reads FQNEAQ (reference sequence). Study results and limitations: Post-booster repertoires again held most primary-vaccination clones (around 95% CD4, over 80% CD8). The study found a weaker secondary response that peaked faster, day 5 versus 15.

The rearrangement joins TRBV7-9 to TRBJ2-5; 10 bases are a match to TRBD2. The sequence was collected from a man between 18 and 29 years old who received the YFV17D yellow fever vaccine. Sequencing was performed on CD8+ T cells sorted from PBMCs, taken on the day of the first yellow fever vaccination. The CDR3 sequence is CASSLASGGPLGAQYF. Here the CDR3 DNA reads TGTGCCAGCAGCTTAGCTAGCGGGGGGCCCTTAGGGGCCCAGTACTTC.